The T cell receptor beta chain under discussion was sequenced for a study of regulatory T cells in long-lasting Graves disease. The study's findings and limits: Accuracy was perhaps lowered by the small sample size. Persistent cases favored TRBV28, TRBJ1-2 and TRBJ2-5.

CDR3 size: 16 residues. The germline V gene has CDR1 SEHNR and CDR2 FQNEAQ (reference sequence). Trimming took 3 bases from V and 5 from J, leaving 19 bases between them. This clonotype was seen a handful of times. Its antigen is not known. Investigators prepared the TCR beta libraries by applying iRepertoire HTBI primers and Arm-PCR of CDR3 regions. Each CDR3 protein is one row after TCRdb ran MiXCR on the multiplex PCR reads. This table has around 500,000 distinct CDR3 sequences, less than 25% appearing once. Time point here: persistent/refractory GD, antithyroid drugs over 5 years with positive TRAb. RNA extracted from PBMCs served as the sequencing template.

The sample in question was peripheral blood mononuclear cells (PBMCs), obtained when the disease was refractory, from a patient treated with antithyroid drugs. The J gene is TRBJ2-5, the V gene TRBV7-9, with D perhaps TRBD1 or TRBD2 (5 bases each). The clonotype originates from a female donor with Graves disease. In DNA form, the CDR3 reads TGTGCCAGCAGCTTCGTAAGGGGAGAGTTTAGGGAGACCCAGTACTTC. Translating it yields CASSFVRGEFRETQYF.